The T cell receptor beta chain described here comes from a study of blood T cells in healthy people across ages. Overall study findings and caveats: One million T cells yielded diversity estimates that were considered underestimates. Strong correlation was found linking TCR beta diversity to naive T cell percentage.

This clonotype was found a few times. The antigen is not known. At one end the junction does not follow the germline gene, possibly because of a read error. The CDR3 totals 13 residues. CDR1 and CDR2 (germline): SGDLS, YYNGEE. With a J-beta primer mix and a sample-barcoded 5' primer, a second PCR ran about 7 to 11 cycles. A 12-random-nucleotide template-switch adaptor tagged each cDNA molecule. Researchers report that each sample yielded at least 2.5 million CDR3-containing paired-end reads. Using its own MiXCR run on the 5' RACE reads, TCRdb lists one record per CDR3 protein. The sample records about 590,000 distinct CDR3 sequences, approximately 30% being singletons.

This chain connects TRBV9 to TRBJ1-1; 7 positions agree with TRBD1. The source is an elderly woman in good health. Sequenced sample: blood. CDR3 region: CASSVTGNTGAFF. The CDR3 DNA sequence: TGTGCCAGCAGCGTGACAGGGAACACTGGAGCTTTCTTT.